This entry describes one TCR beta chain. Its specific antigen is unknown. No per-base quality is available; no much larger clone lies one base away. The data derive from a study of blood T cells in healthy people across ages (dated by TCRdb to about 2015). For context, the study as a whole: In model experiments, template switching captured roughly one uniquely barcoded TCR beta cDNA molecule for every two T cells. Donors were grouped into four age groups: young (average 16 years), middle-aged (39), aged (roughly 62) and long-lived (around 80). To avoid experimental bias, donors of different ages were randomly spread across the sequencing lanes. The study analyzed two additional independent replicas of 1 million unique cDNA reads from the same blood draw for two donors, one aged 18 to 29 and one aged 80 or older. To track age-related changes in TCR beta repertoire diversity, the study relied on deep sequencing normalized with unique cDNA molecular identifiers.

The study at large found these results: There was a strong correlation between observed TCR beta diversity and the percentage of naive T cells measured by flow cytometry. Compared with the aged group, the long-lived group had more naive CD4+ T cells, fewer expanded clones and increased TCR diversity, a pattern suggesting age selection. Bulk unsorted PBMC profiling prevented conclusive comparison of naive and antigen-experienced compartments. Observed TCR beta diversity per million T cells fell roughly linearly with age, and a significant reduction was already apparent by age roughly 41. Estimates of total diversity from one million sequenced T cells were regarded as lower bounds and underestimates. The CMV infection status of donors was not known, potentially confounding age-related changes in expanded clonotypes.

The library was obtained by 5' RACE. The second PCR ran for roughly 7 to 12 cycles and used a J-beta primer mix along with a sample-barcoded 5' primer. Each TCR beta cDNA molecule received a unique molecular identifier from a template-switch 5' adaptor carrying 12 random nucleotides. Each sample yielded at least 2.5 million CDR3-containing paired-end reads. First-strand cDNA synthesis was performed from all RNA using the Mint cDNA synthesis kit, with priming by a TRBC-specific oligonucleotide. Following uracil-DNA glycosylase treatment, a first 18-cycle PCR with universal primers M1SS and BC2_uni_R was performed on all cDNA. Under the source paper's analysis protocol: For normalization, 1 million high-quality reads were randomly selected from each sample, with every read carrying a distinct molecular identifier. Reads sharing molecular identifiers were discarded rather than binned into consensus sequences. CDR3 identification, clonotype clustering and error correction used MiTCR with a Q25 quality threshold and the strictest error-elimination algorithm. Lower-bound total TCR beta diversity was estimated with a nonparametric unseen species model using Euler transformation. The raw public reads went through TCRdb reprocessing: fastp at Q25, MiXCR clone calling, in-frame beta chains kept. Under each unique CDR3 protein, matching rows form one entry showing the most common genes and DNA. These V and J calls are TCRdb output, not the study's own analysis. The sample contains fewer than 2,000,000 distinct CDR3 sequences, approximately 40% of them found a single time. 20% to 25% of the sample is held by the ten biggest clonotypes.

Donors were 30 to 45 systemically healthy Caucasian individuals from Russia aged about 6 to 100 years. Around 9.8 milliliters of peripheral blood were collected from each donor into EDTA-treated Vacutainer tubes. Ficoll-Paque density-gradient centrifugation was used to isolate PBMCs, with at least 7 million obtained per sample. Total RNA was extracted from PBMCs with Trizol reagent, with at least 6 micrograms obtained per sample. For every donor, flow cytometry on a PBMC aliquot measured the percentage of naive CD45RAhigh/CD27high T cells. The source material was blood. This clonotype was obtained from a human donor in good health.

In nucleotides, the sequence is TGTGCCAGCAGTACCGGGACAGCATATCAGCCCCAGCATTTT. This yields the protein CASSTGTAYQPQHF. The rearranged chain carries TRBV5-6 and TRBJ1-5, with 7 central nucleotides matching TRBD1. The V end gives up 5 bases and the J end 5 bases, leaving 7 bases in the junction not matched to a gene. From a lookup of the germline V gene, CDR1 and CDR2 are SGHDT and YYEEEE. Spanning cysteine to phenylalanine, the CDR3 consists of 14 amino acids. The only DNA kept is the CDR3, 42 bases in frame from the first base. The variable domain in full, with residues beyond the CDR3 obtained from the reference TRBV5-6 and TRBJ1-5 genes, is DAGVTQSPTHLIKTRGQQVTLRCSPKSGHDTVSWYQQALGQGPQFIFQYYEEEERQRGNFPDRFSGHQFPNYSSELNVNALLLGDSALYLCASSTGTAYQPQHFGDGTRLSIL.